One T cell receptor (beta chain) is described in this entry. Its antigen is currently unknown. The sample is drawn from a study of T-cell memory formation after mild COVID-19. Looking at the study overall: For the most part, TCR clusters were specific to one donor. Whole-study results and caveats: Clones that contracted from day 15 to 85 were balanced CD4/CD8, while later expanders leaned CD4+. Cross-reactive memory appears to have joined, as suggested by some responding clones showing up in pre-infection memory.

TCRdb ran MiXCR on the 5' RACE reads and lists one entry per CDR3 protein. The sample yields about 350,000 distinct CDR3 sequences, roughly 13% seen once. The V end was cut by 5 bases, the J end by 6 bases, with 14 bases between. CDR3 size: 13 residues. Germline CDR1 and CDR2: SGHTA and FQGNSA. The sample taken for sequencing was PBMCs or a T cell subset sorted from them (not recorded which). The rearrangement joins TRBV7-2 to TRBJ2-7; the D is unclear. The TCR was taken from a man younger than 35 who had mild COVID-19 (a few samples of this study predate the infection). Cell type and time point are not known. This CDR3 reads CASSLGPAREQYF. DNA for the CDR3: TGTGCCAGCAGCCTCGGGCCCGCGCGCGAGCAGTACTTC.